Described below is a single T cell receptor (beta chain) sequence and its context. As yet, its antigen is unknown. This entry belongs to a study of cytotoxic CD8 clonotypes in ibrutinib-treated CLL. Study summary: The study included some 10 relapsed/refractory and roughly 15 treatment-naive patients; 17 to 18 had IGHV unmutated disease. Among patients, around 24 responded partially and 2 completely; 15 or so then stayed remitted and some twelve progressed after median roughly 73 months.

V gave up 0 bases and J gave up 3 bases, with 6 bases separating them. CDR3 length: 14 amino acids. Germline V gene sequence: CDR1 MNHEY, CDR2 SMNVEV (reference sequence). Overall study findings and caveats: Among the clonotypes, public ones were uncommon and contracted or held stable on treatment. Clonality showed a rise at ibrutinib response that reversed toward baseline at progression.

The method was immunoSEQ multiplex PCR; TCRdb's version includes in-frame clones alone and lacks a portion of them. The repertoire includes around 27,000 clones, 57% of them detected once, and 5.1% sits in the top ten. The rearrangement joins TRBV27 to TRBJ2-1; a possible D gene is TRBD1 (6 bases). The source of this sequence is a human donor with chronic lymphocytic leukemia. Specimen: PBMCs, collected before ibrutinib treatment. The CDR3, as DNA: TGTGCCAGCAGTTTATCGGGACACTACAATGAGCAGTTCTTC. Its translation: CASSLSGHYNEQFF.